Shown below are 19 T cell receptor beta chains from a single sample sequenced in a study of PD-L1 blockade in urothelial cancer. Sequencing used immunoSEQ multiplex PCR; TCRdb keeps in-frame clones, though not all of them. The sample yields approximately 70,000 clones, 84% seen once. Time point specified: pretreatment peripheral blood. Here the sequenced sample was PBMCs, taken around atezolizumab (anti-PD-L1) treatment. Every receptor here comes from an older woman with urothelial cancer.

The V gene is TRBV5-1, the J gene TRBJ2-2, with D possibly being TRBD1 (6 bases). Germline-derived CDR1 and CDR2 are SGHRS and YFSETQ. The V and J ends lost 0 bases and 9 bases respectively, with 12 bases between them. This CDR3 has 14 amino acids. This chain's CDR3 is CASSLDSGARELFF. The CDR3, as DNA: TGCGCCAGCAGCTTGGATTCAGGGGCTCGGGAGCTGTTTTTT.

This clone showed up just a few times. V is TRBV5-5 and J is TRBJ2-7, with TRBD1 matching over 8 bases. Germline V gene lookup returns CDR1 SGHKS and CDR2 YYEKEE (reference sequence). After removal of 1 base from V and 4 bases from J, the junction contained 13 bases not matched to a gene. CDR3 length: 17 amino acids. The CDR3, as DNA: TGTGCCAGCAGCTTGCGGACAGGGTTGAATTTCCCATACGAGCAGTACTTC. It yields the protein CASSLRTGLNFPYEQYF.

The rearrangement joins TRBV6-1 to TRBJ2-1, with 11 bases lining up with TRBD2. With 5 bases clipped from V and 6 bases from J, the junction kept 6 bases outside the gene matches. CDR1 and CDR2 from the germline V gene are MNHNS and SASEGT. There are 15 residues in the CDR3. The CDR3 protein is CASSWTSGYSNEQFF. In nucleotides, the CDR3 is TGTGCCAGCAGTTGGACTAGCGGGTACAGCAATGAGCAGTTCTTC.

This rearrangement joins TRBV13 to TRBJ2-7; the D gene is possibly TRBD1 (5 bases). The germline CDR1 and CDR2 sequences are PRHDT and FYEKMQ (reference sequence). V lost 5 bases and J lost 3, with 17 bases in between. The CDR3 length is 15 residues. The CDR3, as DNA: TGTGCCAGCAGCCTTCGCGGCCTAGGGGTCTACGAGCAGTACTTC. Its protein product is CASSLRGLGVYEQYF. Full variable domain (outside the CDR3, taken from reference TRBV13 and TRBJ2-7): AAGVIQSPRHLIKEKRETATLKCYPIPRHDTVYWYQQGPGQDPQFLISFYEKMQSDKGSIPDRFSAQQFSDYHSELNMSSLELGDSALYFCASSLRGLGVYEQYFGPGTRLTVT.

The CDR3: CASSIDPPRPGGFPEAFF. CDR3 coding DNA: TGTGCCAGTAGTATAGACCCCCCCCGTCCGGGTGGATTCCCTGAAGCTTTCTTT. This chain connects TRBV19 to TRBJ1-1; unclear D gene. CDR1 is LNHDA and CDR2 is SQIVND in the germline V gene (reference sequence). V lost 0 bases, J lost 6 bases, and 23 bases lay in between. The CDR3 runs to 18 residues. Based on the CDR3 plus reference TRBV19 and TRBJ1-1, the full variable domain is DGGITQSPKYLFRKEGQNVTLSCEQNLNHDAMYWYRQDPGQGLRLIYYSQIVNDFQKGDIAEGYSVSREKKESFPLTVTSAQKNPTAFYLCASSIDPPRPGGFPEAFFGQGTRLTVV.

The CDR3 bases are TGTGCCAGCAGCTCACGACTAGCGGGGGGGAATGAGCAGTTCTTC. Translating gives CASSSRLAGGNEQFF. V gene TRBV5-4 combines with J gene TRBJ2-1, with 14 bases aligning to TRBD2. With 3 bases clipped from V and 7 bases from J, the junction kept 3 bases outside the gene matches. CDR1 and CDR2 (germline): SGHNT, YYREEE (reference sequence). This CDR3 comprises 15 residues.

This rearrangement joins TRBV7-2 to TRBJ1-5; 7 nucleotides line up with TRBD1. Germline V lookup: CDR1 SGHTA, CDR2 FQGNSA. This CDR3 spans 15 amino acids. V lost 6 bases, J lost 8 bases, and 13 bases stayed unmatched. This CDR3 is CASSQGQPDAKPQHF. The CDR3 DNA is TGTGCCAGCAGTCAGGGACAGCCCGACGCAAAGCCCCAGCATTTT.

This sequence joins TRBV30 and TRBJ2-7; D remains unclear. The CDR3 totals 14 residues. With 5 bases removed from V and 0 bases from J, the gap between germline ends came to 14 bases. Germline V gene data show CDR1 as GTSNPN and CDR2 as SVGIG (reference sequence). CDR3 DNA sequence: TGTGCCTGGGGTACTGTACCGAGCTCCTACGAGCAGTACTTC. It codes for CAWGTVPSSYEQYF.

The chain is built from TRBV11-3 and TRBJ1-2; TRBD1 matches at 7 bases. The CDR3 runs to 12 residues. Looked up from germline, CDR1 is SGHNT and CDR2 is YENEEA. V shed 5 bases, J shed 8 bases, and the junction held 5 bases outside the gene matches. The CDR3 DNA sequence: TGTGCCAGCAGCCTAGGGGGCTGCGGCTACACCTTC. Translation: CASSLGGCGYTF.

The rearrangement uses TRBV4-2 and TRBJ2-2; TRBD2 matches at 7 bases. Trimming cost V 4 bases and J 5 bases; bases outside gene matches: 13. Germline values: CDR1 LGHNA, CDR2 YNFKEQ. This CDR3 is built from 17 residues. The CDR3 DNA reads as TGTGCCAGCAGCCGCGGTGTAGGCGCGGGGGAGACCGGGGAGCTGTTTTTT. Translation: CASSRGVGAGETGELFF.

CDR3 sequence: CASSRAAYNEQFF. CDR3 sequence (DNA): TGTGCCAGTAGTAGGGCAGCCTACAATGAGCAGTTCTTC. V gene TRBV19 combines with J gene TRBJ2-1; D gene ambiguous. The length of the CDR3 is 13 residues. Germline CDR1 and CDR2: LNHDA and SQIVND (reference sequence). V was trimmed by 4 bases and J by 2 bases, leaving 6 bases between them.

V and J are TRBV4-1 and TRBJ1-2; D may be TRBD1 (5 bases). Germline V CDR1 and CDR2: MGHRA, YSYEKL. V was shortened by 3 bases and J by 0 bases, with 14 bases between the two germline ends. The CDR3 has 16 residues. CDR3 residues: CASSQEPTGANYGYTF. The CDR3 coding sequence is TGCGCCAGCAGCCAGGAACCTACAGGTGCTAACTATGGCTACACCTTC.

In this sample, this clone turned up once. This sequence joins TRBV5-1 and TRBJ1-5; a weak D match, TRBD1 (5 bases). The CDR3 length is 16 residues. The germline V and J ends were trimmed by 4 bases and 7 bases, with 21 bases remaining between them. Per the germline V gene, CDR1 is SGHRS and CDR2 is YFSETQ. CDR3 sequence: CASSPHRGRAGQPQHF. Here the CDR3 DNA reads TGCGCCAGCAGCCCCCACCGCGGCCGGGCAGGGCAGCCCCAGCATTTT.

The chain uses TRBV30 and TRBJ2-7; 9 nucleotides align to TRBD2. The V gene's germline CDR1 is GTSNPN and CDR2 SVGIG (reference sequence). J was trimmed by 5 bases and V by 0 bases; bases with no gene match: 17. The CDR3 totals 18 residues. The DNA of the CDR3 is TGTGCCTGGAGTGTATTATTTTTAGCGGGGGATGCTCAGGACGAGCAGTACTTC. It is translated as CAWSVLFLAGDAQDEQYF.

This rearrangement joins TRBV2 to TRBJ2-1; 8 bases line up with TRBD2. J was trimmed by 4 bases and V by 4 bases; bases with no gene match: 6. The CDR3 runs to 15 residues. Germline values: CDR1 SNHLY, CDR2 FYNNEI. CDR3 sequence (DNA): TGTGCCAGCAGTGTTGAACTAGCGGCGTACAATGAGCAGTTCTTC. It yields the protein CASSVELAAYNEQFF.

This chain links TRBV2 with TRBJ1-5; unclear D gene. Germline CDR1 and CDR2: SNHLY and FYNNEI. CDR3 length equals 15 residues. The germline V and J ends were trimmed by 6 bases and 7 bases, with 19 bases remaining between them. The CDR3, as DNA: TGTGCCAGCAGGGGCGAATGGGCTTCGGGGCAGCCCCAGCATTTT. Translation: CASRGEWASGQPQHF.

The chain carries TRBV14 and TRBJ1-6; possibly TRBD1 for D (5 bases). The germline V gene encodes CDR1 SGHDN and CDR2 FVKESK. The CDR3 totals 17 residues. Between the trimmed V and J ends, which lost 2 bases and 10 bases, there was a span of 21 bases. This CDR3 reads CASSQRIDSRVESPLHF. CDR3 in DNA: TGTGCCAGCAGCCAACGTATCGACAGTCGGGTGGAATCACCCCTCCACTTT.

The rearrangement joins TRBV2 to TRBJ2-3, with 8 bases aligning to TRBD2. V shed 2 bases, J shed 4 bases, and the junction held 8 bases outside the gene matches. This CDR3 comprises 16 residues. In germline, CDR1 is SNHLY, CDR2 FYNNEI. This CDR3 is CASSEFFGGGADTQYF. The DNA for the CDR3 is TGTGCCAGCAGTGAATTTTTCGGGGGGGGCGCAGATACGCAGTATTTT.

This rearrangement joins TRBV5-1 to TRBJ2-1, with TRBD2 matching over 12 bases. The CDR3 consists of 20 residues. The germline gives CDR1 SGHRS, CDR2 YFSETQ. J gave up 4 bases and V 2 bases, and 16 bases lay outside the gene matches. CDR3 residues: CASSFGLGARTSGKYNEQFF. The DNA for the CDR3 is TGCGCCAGCAGCTTCGGACTAGGGGCCAGGACTAGCGGGAAATACAATGAGCAGTTCTTC. Complete variable domain (other parts from reference TRBV5-1 and TRBJ2-1): KAGVTQTPRYLIKTRGQQVTLSCSPISGHRSVSWYQQTPGQGLQFLFEYFSETQRNKGNFPGRFSGRQFSNSRSEMNVSTLELGDSALYLCASSFGLGARTSGKYNEQFFGPGTRLTVL.